One sample yielded the 31 T cell receptor beta chains listed below, sequenced in a study of siplizumab effects on memory and regulatory T cells. The method was immunoSEQ multiplex PCR; TCRdb's version includes in-frame clones alone and lacks a portion of them. The repertoire holds tens of thousands of clones, with 90% to 97% as singletons. Sequenced: naive CD8+ T cells sorted from blood. These receptors were obtained from a human donor in good health.

This clone was seen only once. In nucleotides, the CDR3 is TGTGCCAGCAGCTCTCAGGGAGGGTCTCACGAGCAGTACTTC. Amino acids: CASSSQGGSHEQYF. The chain couples TRBV7-2 to TRBJ2-7; 7 nucleotides align to TRBD2. Looked up from germline, CDR1 is SGHTA and CDR2 is FQGNSA. Trimming at V came to 4 bases and at J to 5 bases, leaving 8 bases not matched to a gene. CDR3 size: 14 residues.

The rearrangement joins TRBV6-6 to TRBJ1-5, with TRBD1 as a possible D gene (5 bases). Germline CDR1 MNHNY, CDR2 SVGAGI (reference sequence). This CDR3 is built from 14 residues. V was shortened by 6 bases and J by 5 bases, with 14 bases between the two germline ends. CDR3 protein: CASSTGFGDQPQHF. DNA of the CDR3: TGTGCCAGCAGCACAGGTTTTGGGGATCAGCCCCAGCATTTT.

This chain uses TRBV7-6 with TRBJ2-6; D unresolved. V gave up 3 bases and J gave up 0 bases, with 6 bases separating them. Per germline, CDR1 SGHVS and CDR2 FNYEAQ. This CDR3 region has 15 residues. CDR3: CASSFSLSGANVLTF. Here the CDR3 DNA reads TGTGCCAGCAGCTTTAGCCTCTCTGGGGCCAACGTCCTGACTTTC. Looking up the rest from reference TRBV7-6 and TRBJ2-6 gives the full variable domain: GAGVSQSPRYKVTKRGQDVALRCDPISGHVSLYWYRQALGQGPEFLTYFNYEAQQDKSGLPNDRFSAERPEGSISTLTIQRTEQRDSAMYRCASSFSLSGANVLTFGAGSRLTVL.

The DNA of the CDR3 is TGTGCCAGCAGCGTAGGAGACAGGGGGGTTGGAGAGACCCAGTACTTC. Translating it yields CASSVGDRGVGETQYF. The chain employs TRBV9 and TRBJ2-5; 9 bases fit TRBD1. The CDR3 is made up of 16 amino acids. V shed 0 bases, J shed 4 bases, and the junction held 7 bases outside the gene matches. Germline-derived CDR1 and CDR2 are SGDLS and YYNGEE.

V gene TRBV4-1 combines with J gene TRBJ2-5; 8 bases match TRBD2. CDR3 length equals 14 residues. The V gene end was trimmed by 4 bases and the J gene end by 2 bases; junction bases not matched to a gene: 3. CDR1 MGHRA and CDR2 YSYEKL come from the germline V gene. CDR3 DNA sequence: TGCGCCAGCAGCCTAGCGGGGCTACAAGAGACCCAGTACTTC. As protein: CASSLAGLQETQYF.

The V and J genes are TRBV4-1 and TRBJ2-1; 10 bases are a match to TRBD2. There are 14 residues in the CDR3. Germline V gene lookup returns CDR1 MGHRA and CDR2 YSYEKL. J gave up 6 bases and V 6 bases, and 5 bases lay outside the gene matches. CDR3 nucleotides: TGCGCCAGCAGTCTAGGACTAGCGGCCAATGAGCAGTTCTTC. Translated: CASSLGLAANEQFF.

This chain links TRBV5-5 with TRBJ2-7; 9 nucleotides line up with TRBD1. The CDR3 sequence is 14 residues long. Germline-derived CDR1 and CDR2 are SGHKS and YYEKEE (reference sequence). J was trimmed by 3 bases and V by 0 bases; bases with no gene match: 1. This CDR3 reads CASSLGQGVYEQYF. The CDR3 bases are TGTGCCAGCAGCTTGGGACAGGGGGTCTACGAGCAGTACTTC.

A single count supports this clone. The V and J genes are TRBV18 and TRBJ2-7, with 8 bases lining up with TRBD2. Germline trimming cut 8 bases from V and 1 base from J; bases unmatched to any gene: 1. The CDR3 sequence is 12 residues long. Germline-derived CDR1 and CDR2 are KGHSH and LQKENI. The CDR3 region is CASRGGSYEQYF. In nucleotides, the CDR3 is TGTGCCAGCCGGGGGGGTTCCTACGAGCAGTACTTC.

V is TRBV7-2 and J is TRBJ2-1; D gene unclear. CDR1 is SGHTA and CDR2 is FQGNSA in the germline V gene. V lost 0 bases to trimming and J lost 8 bases, with 2 bases between them. The CDR3 sequence is 11 residues long. The CDR3 sequence is CASSLADEQFF. DNA of the CDR3: TGTGCCAGCAGCTTAGCGGATGAGCAGTTCTTC.

V is TRBV7-9 and J is TRBJ2-7; D is perhaps TRBD1 (6 bases). V gave up 5 bases and J gave up 5 bases, with 19 bases separating them. CDR1 and CDR2 (germline): SEHNR, FQNEAQ (reference sequence). This CDR3 has 15 amino acids. This chain's CDR3 is CASSHEWAGEHEQYF. DNA for the CDR3: TGTGCCAGCAGCCACGAGTGGGCAGGGGAGCACGAGCAGTACTTC.

The chain has TRBV4-1 and TRBJ1-2; D may be TRBD1 (6 bases). Trimming removed 1 base from V and 9 bases from J, with 15 bases in between. This CDR3 comprises 14 residues. Germline V CDR1 and CDR2: MGHRA, YSYEKL. This CDR3 is CASSQGSGAGSYTF. The CDR3 DNA follows: TGCGCCAGCAGCCAAGGATCGGGGGCGGGAAGCTACACCTTC.

This chain links TRBV2 with TRBJ1-5; the D gene is possibly TRBD1 (5 bases). Trimming removed 9 bases at V and 0 bases at J, with 12 bases between. This CDR3 is built from 14 residues. Per germline, CDR1 SNHLY and CDR2 FYNNEI. CDR3 sequence: CASMDTYSNQPQHF. CDR3 DNA sequence: TGTGCCAGTATGGACACTTATAGCAATCAGCCCCAGCATTTT.

The chain links TRBV2 to TRBJ2-2; 11 bases are shared with TRBD1. The CDR3 totals 13 residues. Trimming at V came to 8 bases and at J to 5 bases, leaving 1 base not matched to a gene. Germline CDR1 SNHLY, CDR2 FYNNEI. Here the CDR3 reads CASGDRGTGELFF. The CDR3 DNA sequence: TGTGCCAGCGGGGACAGGGGGACCGGGGAGCTGTTTTTT.

This clone came up once. The rearrangement joins TRBV9 to TRBJ2-3, with 9 bases matching TRBD2. The germline CDR1 and CDR2 sequences are SGDLS and YYNGEE. V dropped 3 bases and J dropped 4; count of bases not matched to a gene: 6. The CDR3 loop spans 15 amino acids. The chain's CDR3 is CASSGAGGGADTQYF. The DNA of the CDR3 is TGTGCCAGCAGCGGAGCGGGGGGAGGGGCAGATACGCAGTATTTT.

The chain joins TRBV27 to TRBJ2-3, with D possibly being TRBD1 or TRBD2 (5 bases each). V lost 2 bases to trimming and J lost 6 bases, with 12 bases between them. CDR3 length equals 14 residues. Germline V gene sequence: CDR1 MNHEY, CDR2 SMNVEV (reference sequence). CDR3 in amino acids: CASSLSPGPDTQYF. The DNA for the CDR3 is TGTGCCAGCAGTTTAAGTCCGGGGCCGGATACGCAGTATTTT.

The gene calls are TRBV7-8 and TRBJ2-3, with TRBD2 matching over 13 bases. CDR3 length equals 15 residues. V dropped 5 bases and J dropped 4; count of bases not matched to a gene: 3. Germline V gene sequence: CDR1 SGHVS, CDR2 FQNEAQ. For the CDR3, the DNA is TGTGCCAGCAGCACGACTAGCGGGGGGCCAGATACGCAGTATTTT. The encoded protein is CASSTTSGGPDTQYF.

The J gene is TRBJ1-1, the V gene TRBV4-3, with 9 bases matching TRBD1. Per germline, CDR1 LGHNA and CDR2 YSLEER. The V segment lost 4 bases and the J segment 3 bases; nucleotides outside the gene matches: 3. The CDR3 is 14 residues long. CDR3 nucleotide sequence: TGCGCCAGCAGCCCGCGACAGGGGGACACTGAAGCTTTCTTT. Translated: CASSPRQGDTEAFF.

The chain joins TRBV5-6 to TRBJ1-2; TRBD1 might be the D (5 bases). Looked up from germline, CDR1 is SGHDT and CDR2 is YYEEEE. The CDR3 sequence is 11 residues long. The ends were cut back, 2 bases at V and 7 bases at J, with 6 bases in the middle. CDR3 sequence: CASSFGGGYTF. The CDR3 coding sequence is TGTGCCAGCAGCTTCGGGGGTGGCTACACCTTC.

The rearrangement links TRBV4-3 to TRBJ2-7; TRBD1 matches at 8 bases. The length of the CDR3 is 15 residues. Germline CDR1 LGHNA, CDR2 YSLEER. V lost 3 bases and J lost 2; bases outside the gene matches: 6. CDR3 loop: CASSQSTGVAYEQYF. The CDR3 DNA reads TGCGCCAGCAGCCAGTCGACAGGGGTGGCCTACGAGCAGTACTTC.

This clone has just one count. The V gene is TRBV27, the J gene TRBJ2-7, with D possibly TRBD1 on 5 matching bases. Germline loops: CDR1 MNHEY, CDR2 SMNVEV (reference sequence). The CDR3 covers 13 residues. V lost 8 bases and J 3 bases, leaving 14 bases between the germline ends. Here the CDR3 DNA reads TGTGCCAGCGGGTTGGGGCAGGGCTACGAGCAGTACTTC. Translating gives CASGLGQGYEQYF.

The chain employs TRBV10-3 and TRBJ2-2; 7 bases align to TRBD1. The germline gives CDR1 ENHRY, CDR2 SYGVKD. Germline trimming cut 7 bases from V and 7 bases from J; bases unmatched to any gene: 3. There are 12 residues in the CDR3. In nucleotides, the CDR3 is TGTGCCATCAACAGGGGCGACGGGGAGCTGTTTTTT. Protein: CAINRGDGELFF.

The rearrangement links TRBV9 to TRBJ2-4; D may be TRBD1 or TRBD2 (5 bases each). Germline-derived CDR1 and CDR2 are SGDLS and YYNGEE. This CDR3 is built from 15 residues. The V and J ends lost 1 base and 4 bases respectively, with 12 bases between them. CDR3 coding DNA: TGTGCCAGCAGCGTATCGGGGACGGAAAAAAACATTCAGTACTTC. It encodes CASSVSGTEKNIQYF.

The chain employs TRBV27 and TRBJ1-1, with D perhaps matching TRBD1 (6 bases). The CDR3 is made up of 15 amino acids. Between the trimmed V and J ends, which lost 8 bases and 1 base, there was a span of 17 bases. Germline values: CDR1 MNHEY, CDR2 SMNVEV (reference sequence). CDR3 bases: TGTGCCAGCCTTTCTCCCGGGGGACAGAACACTGAAGCTTTCTTT. The encoded protein is CASLSPGGQNTEAFF.

The chain joins TRBV13 to TRBJ1-2, with D hard to call. The CDR3 covers 13 residues. V lost 4 bases, J lost 3 bases, and 9 bases lay in between. The germline CDR1 and CDR2 sequences are PRHDT and FYEKMQ (reference sequence). This chain's CDR3 is CASSSEGYYGYTF. The DNA of the CDR3 is TGTGCCAGCAGCTCCGAGGGCTACTATGGCTACACCTTC.

This chain joins TRBV11-2 and TRBJ2-1; D call uncertain. The germline V gene encodes CDR1 SGHAT and CDR2 FQNNGV. This CDR3 contains 14 residues. Trimming stripped 1 base from V and 5 bases from J, with 9 bases between. CDR3 bases: TGTGCCAGCAGCTTAGGGTACTCGAACAATGAGCAGTTCTTC. Protein sequence: CASSLGYSNNEQFF. Full variable domain (outside the CDR3, taken from reference TRBV11-2 and TRBJ2-1): EAGVAQSPRYKIIEKRQSVAFWCNPISGHATLYWYQQILGQGPKLLIQFQNNGVVDDSQLPKDRFSAERLKGVDSTLKIQPAKLEDSAVYLCASSLGYSNNEQFFGPGTRLTVL.

The chain joins TRBV19 to TRBJ2-2; D remains ambiguous. CDR3 length: 13 amino acids. The V end lost 6 bases, the J end lost 4 bases, and 9 bases lay between the germline ends. Germline V gene data show CDR1 as LNHDA and CDR2 as SQIVND (reference sequence). The CDR3 sequence is CASSSRLTGELFF. The CDR3 DNA follows: TGTGCCAGTAGCTCAAGACTCACCGGGGAGCTGTTTTTT.

The chain carries TRBV5-1 and TRBJ1-2; D not certain. Deletions cut 4 bases from V and 4 bases from J, with 20 bases between. There are 16 residues in the CDR3. The germline V gene has CDR1 SGHRS and CDR2 YFSETQ. The CDR3 here is CASSTGIDSPAYGYTF. As DNA, the CDR3 is TGCGCCAGCAGCACCGGAATAGATTCTCCAGCCTATGGCTACACCTTC.

V gene TRBV5-5 combines with J gene TRBJ2-3, with 9 bases aligning to TRBD1. The CDR3 sequence is 17 residues long. The germline V gene encodes CDR1 SGHKS and CDR2 YYEKEE (reference sequence). Trimming cost V 0 bases and J 0 bases; bases outside gene matches: 5. The CDR3 sequence is CASSLEDRGDSTDTQYF. Here the CDR3 DNA reads TGTGCCAGCAGCTTGGAGGACAGGGGCGATAGCACAGATACGCAGTATTTT.

This chain links TRBV25-1 with TRBJ1-1, with 10 bases identical to TRBD1. V lost 5 bases to trimming and J lost 5 bases; unmatched junction nucleotides: 8. Germline CDR1 MGHDK, CDR2 SYGVNS. The CDR3 has 15 amino acids. CDR3 protein: CASSLRQGAWTEAFF. The CDR3, as DNA: TGTGCCAGCAGTCTAAGACAGGGGGCTTGGACTGAAGCTTTCTTT.

The chain is built from TRBV10-3 and TRBJ1-2, with TRBD1 identical over 8 bases. There are 16 residues in the CDR3. Germline V gene data show CDR1 as ENHRY and CDR2 as SYGVKD. After removal of 1 base from V and 4 bases from J, the junction contained 8 bases not matched to a gene. CDR3 region: CAISEFTGGPVYGYTF. CDR3 bases: TGTGCCATCAGTGAGTTTACAGGGGGGCCCGTCTATGGCTACACCTTC.

The genes are TRBV19 and TRBJ2-5; 13 bases line up with TRBD2. Trimming took 5 bases from V and 2 from J; bases not matched to a gene: 2. This CDR3 is built from 15 residues. The V gene's germline CDR1 is LNHDA and CDR2 SQIVND (reference sequence). The CDR3 region is CASSSGLAGQETQYF. As DNA, the CDR3 is TGTGCCAGTAGTTCGGGACTAGCGGGGCAAGAGACCCAGTACTTC.